This T cell receptor (beta chain) was documented in a study of blood T cell repertoires in COVID-19. Background on the study: Samples of COVID-19 (acute and convalescent) were obtained from the United States, Italy and Spain.

V gave up 4 bases and J gave up 4 bases; unmatched junction bases: 7. The germline V gene has CDR1 SGHRS and CDR2 YFSETQ. This CDR3 spans 14 amino acids. The authors' processing: Cell counts per sample came from amplifying reference gene primers. Repertoires were generated with immunoSEQ multiplex PCR, while TCRdb's copy carries only in-frame clones and drops some. V and J calls and clone size come straight from that table; D and trimming were deduced from the DNA. The sample records about 230,000 clones, over 70% being singletons. The chain employs TRBV5-1 and TRBJ1-1, with 7 positions matching TRBD1. The TCR sequence derives from a woman of 80 years or more with acute or convalescent COVID-19. Sequenced: peripheral blood. As DNA, the CDR3 is TGCGCCAGCAGCCTAAGACAGGGAGGCACTGAAGCTTTCTTT. This gives the protein CASSLRQGGTEAFF.